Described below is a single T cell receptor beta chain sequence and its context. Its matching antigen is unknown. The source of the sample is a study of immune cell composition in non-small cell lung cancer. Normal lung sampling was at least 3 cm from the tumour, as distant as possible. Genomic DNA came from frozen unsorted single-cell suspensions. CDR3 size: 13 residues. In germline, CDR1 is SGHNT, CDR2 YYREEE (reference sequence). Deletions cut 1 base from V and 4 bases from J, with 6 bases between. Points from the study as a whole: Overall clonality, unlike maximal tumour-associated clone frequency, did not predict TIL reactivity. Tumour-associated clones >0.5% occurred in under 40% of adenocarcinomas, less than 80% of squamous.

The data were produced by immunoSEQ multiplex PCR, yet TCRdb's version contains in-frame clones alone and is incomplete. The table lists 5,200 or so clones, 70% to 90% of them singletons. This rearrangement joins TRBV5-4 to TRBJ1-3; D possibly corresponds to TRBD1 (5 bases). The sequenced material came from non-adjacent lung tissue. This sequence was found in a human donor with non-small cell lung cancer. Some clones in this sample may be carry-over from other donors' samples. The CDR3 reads CASSLWGGNTIYF. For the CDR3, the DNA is TGTGCCAGCAGCTTGTGGGGCGGAAACACCATATATTTT.